The next 2 T cell receptor beta chains were all read from a single sample in a study of T-cell reconstitution after alpha-beta-depleted transplantation in children. The library targeted TCRbeta and was prepared with unique molecular identifiers. MiXCR, run by TCRdb on the PCR reads, gives a single entry per CDR3 protein. Seen here are around 800,000 distinct CDR3 sequences, roughly 15% observed once, and the top ten hold around 4.5%. This specimen consisted of PBMCs, mostly from graft donor cells, obtained 360 days after TCRalphabeta/CD19-depleted stem cell transplant. All receptors derive from a male patient younger than 18 who had a stem cell transplant for acute lymphoblastic leukemia, so the T cells may come from the graft donor.

This clonotype showed up many times. The V and J genes are TRBV12-3 or TRBV12-4 and TRBJ2-1, with 9 positions matching TRBD2. Trimming took 5 bases from V and 2 from J; bases not matched to a gene: 7. The CDR3 spans 16 residues. For the CDR3, the DNA is TGTGCCAGCAGTAGCCCCAGCGGGAGGCCCTACAATGAGCAGTTCTTC. Encoded protein: CASSSPSGRPYNEQFF.

In its sample, this clonotype was seen a few times. The chain recombines TRBV20-1 with TRBJ2-1, with 9 bases aligning to TRBD2. The CDR3 is 15 residues long. Losses at the gene ends were 0 bases for V and 8 bases for J; bases not matched to a gene: 8. Germline loops: CDR1 DFQATT, CDR2 SNEGSKA (reference sequence). The CDR3 sequence: CSARDLAGELYEQFF. In DNA, the CDR3 is TGCAGTGCTAGAGATTTAGCGGGAGAATTGTATGAGCAGTTCTTC.